This T cell receptor beta chain was obtained from a study of control samples from healthy donors and cancer patients. Produced via immunoSEQ multiplex PCR; TCRdb's table is partial and in-frame only. This table holds roughly 450,000 clones, over 75% found once. The CDR3 totals 13 residues. J was trimmed by 7 bases and V by 6 bases; bases with no gene match: 5. The chain couples TRBV12-3 or TRBV12-4 to TRBJ1-2; 10 bases agree with TRBD1. The sequence came from a man aged 35 to 55 with head and neck cancer. Sequenced material: PBMCs. CDR3 sequence reads: CASRAGTGVGYTF. For the CDR3, the DNA is TGTGCCAGCAGGGCAGGGACAGGGGTTGGCTACACCTTC.